These 9 T cell receptor beta chains were sequenced from one sample in a study of blood T cell repertoires in COVID-19. Measured with immunoSEQ multiplex PCR; TCRdb has only the in-frame clones, and not every one. Of around 310,000 clones in the sample, nearly 90% were seen once. The sample comprised PBMCs or T cells enriched from blood (not recorded which). Receptors were obtained from a woman in her 30s who had recovered from COVID-19.

This clone was seen more than once but under ten times. The genes are TRBV28 and TRBJ2-2, with 7 positions matching TRBD1. The V gene's germline CDR1 is MDHEN and CDR2 SYDVKM. CDR3 length: 16 amino acids. J was trimmed by 3 bases and V by 5 bases; bases with no gene match: 9. CDR3 DNA sequence: TGTGCCAGCAGTCTAACCCGGGACAGCTACACCGGGGAGCTGTTTTTT. Protein product: CASSLTRDSYTGELFF.

There are a few counts of this clone. J is TRBJ1-2 and V is TRBV4-2, with 9 bases matching TRBD1. The CDR3 sequence is 17 residues long. The V gene's germline CDR1 is LGHNA and CDR2 YNFKEQ. Trimming at V came to 1 base and at J to 3 bases, leaving 9 bases not matched to a gene. The chain's CDR3 is CASSQGDRVTGYYGYTF. The CDR3 DNA reads TGTGCCAGCAGCCAAGGGGACAGGGTTACCGGATACTATGGCTACACCTTC.

J is TRBJ1-2 and V is TRBV5-1, with 7 bases fitting TRBD1. After removal of 2 bases from V and 1 base from J, the junction contained 8 bases not matched to a gene. The CDR3 extends over 16 amino acids. From germline, CDR1 is SGHRS and CDR2 YFSETQ. CDR3 sequence: CASSFGQGVINYGYTF. DNA of the CDR3: TGCGCCAGCAGCTTTGGCCAGGGGGTTATTAACTATGGCTACACCTTC.

The chain couples TRBV27 to TRBJ2-7; possibly TRBD1 for D (5 bases). CDR3 length: 14 amino acids. The germline V and J ends were trimmed by 3 bases and 5 bases, with 14 bases remaining between them. Per germline, CDR1 MNHEY and CDR2 SMNVEV (reference sequence). The CDR3 DNA reads as TGTGCCAGCAGTTTGGCGGAAAGGGGCCACGAGCAGTACTTC. Encoded protein: CASSLAERGHEQYF.

This chain joins TRBV7-9 and TRBJ2-7; a possible D gene is TRBD2 (5 bases). CDR3 length: 13 amino acids. The germline V gene has CDR1 SEHNR and CDR2 FQNEAQ (reference sequence). Deletions cut 2 bases from V and 5 bases from J, with 10 bases between. The CDR3: CASSLFEGNEQYF. The CDR3 bases are TGTGCCAGCAGCTTATTTGAGGGAAACGAGCAGTACTTC. The full variable domain, in which reference TRBV7-9 and TRBJ2-7 provide the parts outside the CDR3, is DTGVSQNPRHKITKRGQNVTFRCDPISEHNRLYWYRQTLGQGPEFLTYFQNEAQLEKSRLLSDRFSAERPKGSFSTLEIQRTEQGDSAMYLCASSLFEGNEQYFGPGTRLTVT.

This rearrangement joins TRBV19 to TRBJ2-7; D remains ambiguous. The CDR3 is made up of 14 amino acids. Trimming stripped 0 bases from V and 7 bases from J, with 13 bases between. In germline, CDR1 is LNHDA, CDR2 SQIVND (reference sequence). The chain's CDR3 is CASSIDTTGWEQYF. The CDR3 DNA is TGTGCCAGTAGTATAGATACTACCGGGTGGGAGCAGTACTTC.

The table lists this clone with a few counts. This rearrangement joins TRBV19 to TRBJ1-4; possibly TRBD1 for D (5 bases). V was trimmed by 5 bases and J by 7 bases, leaving 8 bases between them. From germline, CDR1 is LNHDA and CDR2 SQIVND (reference sequence). The CDR3 covers 12 residues. CDR3 DNA: TGTGCCAGTAGTCAGGGAGGTGAAAAACTGTTTTTT. Encoded protein: CASSQGGEKLFF.

The V gene is TRBV19, the J gene TRBJ2-3, with D possibly matching TRBD2 (5 bases). The germline V gene encodes CDR1 LNHDA and CDR2 SQIVND (reference sequence). The CDR3 consists of 13 residues. Trimming left V 7 bases short and J 2 bases short, with 10 bases between. CDR3 nucleotide sequence: TGTGCCAGTACGAGTGGACTCACAGATACGCAGTATTTT. Amino acids: CASTSGLTDTQYF.

The J gene is TRBJ2-1, the V gene TRBV28; D is perhaps TRBD2 (6 bases). Per the germline V gene, CDR1 is MDHEN and CDR2 is SYDVKM. This CDR3 is 14 amino acids long. V lost 7 bases, J lost 9 bases, and 19 bases lay in between. The CDR3 DNA is TGTGCCAGCATGATCTTGCAGGGAGGCGGTGAGCAGTTCTTC. Its translation: CASMILQGGGEQFF.